The clone carrying this TCR beta chain was counted many times. Its antigen is still unknown. One end of the junction does not line up with germline, which may come from a read error. TCRdb analysed the 5' RACE reads with MiXCR anew, one entry per CDR3 protein. This sample has around 33,000 distinct CDR3 sequences, with roughly 7% found just once. This sample was taken from a study of neurological immune-mediated disorders. General study findings and limits: Across subjects, no CDR3 amino acid sequence appeared in expanded clones of more than one subject, a finding that suggested private repertoires in all groups.

Looked up from germline, CDR1 is SSHAT and CDR2 is FNYEAQ (reference sequence). This CDR3 region has 15 residues. Sequences were obtained from PBMCs. V and J are TRBV7-7 and TRBJ2-1; D may correspond to TRBD1 or TRBD2 (5 bases each). This TCR derives from a woman aged 40 to 55 in good health. The CDR3 DNA follows: TGTGCTAGCAGTCCCCAGGTAGGGACGGCCTATGAGCAGTTCTTC. Its protein is CASSPQVGTAYEQFF.